The 14 T cell receptor beta chains below come from one sample, sequenced in a study of metastatic and nonmetastatic thyroid tumors. Every patient underwent thyroid surgery untreated. TCRdb called clones again from the PCR reads with MiXCR. The sample records under 100,000 clones, over 8.5% being singletons. Material for sequencing was blood. These receptors were taken from a female donor with papillary thyroid cancer or a benign thyroid nodule (not recorded which). Some clones in this sample may be carry-over from other donors' samples.

This clone was counted at least ten times. The chain is built from TRBV6-6 and TRBJ1-2; 7 bases map to TRBD1. This CDR3 is built from 15 residues. Trimming removed 2 bases from V and 4 bases from J; junction bases left unmatched: 7. Germline values: CDR1 MNHNY, CDR2 SVGAGI (reference sequence). The CDR3 region is CASSYLGQEIYGYTF. As DNA, the CDR3 is TGTGCCAGCAGTTACCTTGGACAGGAAATCTATGGCTACACCTTC.

This clone was counted between two and nine times. The chain links TRBV28 to TRBJ2-1, with TRBD2 identical over 9 bases. The germline V gene has CDR1 MDHEN and CDR2 SYDVKM. Unmatched junction bases numbered 8, after V lost 3 bases and J lost 8 bases. This CDR3 is 15 amino acids long. CDR3 DNA: TGTGCCAGCAGTTTGAGGCGGGAGGGCCTTGATGAGCAGTTCTTC. Its protein is CASSLRREGLDEQFF.

This clone was observed a few times. The germline gene is not matched at one end of the junction; a read error may be the cause. The chain links TRBV6-1 to TRBJ1-1, with D unresolved. CDR1 is MNHNS and CDR2 is SASEGT in the germline V gene. CDR3 size: 13 residues. The CDR3: CASSEVKASESFF. CDR3 DNA sequence: TGTGCCAGCAGTGAAGTTAAGGCCAGTGAATCTTTCTTT.

This clone was detected ten times or more. Other nucleotide sequences in the sample specify the same CDR3. This sequence joins TRBV28 and TRBJ2-2, with 7 bases identical to TRBD1. This CDR3 has 14 amino acids. V lost 6 bases and J lost 3; bases outside the gene matches: 4. Germline V gives CDR1 MDHEN, CDR2 SYDVKM. The CDR3 region has the DNA TGTGCCAGCAGCCTCGGGACAGACACCGGGGAGCTGTTTTTT. Translating gives CASSLGTDTGELFF. The entire variable domain, with the rest obtained from reference TRBV28 and TRBJ2-2, is as follows: DVKVTQSSRYLVKRTGEKVFLECVQDMDHENMFWYRQDPGLGLRLIYFSYDVKMKEKGDIPEGYSVSREKKERFSLILESASTNQTSMYLCASSLGTDTGELFFGEGSRLTVL.

This clone was seen ten or more times. The chain couples TRBV5-1 to TRBJ1-1; D unclear. This CDR3 spans 13 amino acids. V shed 4 bases and J shed 2 bases, with 9 bases lying between them. Germline CDR1 SGHRS, CDR2 YFSETQ. CDR3 nucleotide sequence: TGCGCCAGCAGCACTAGAGTTAACACTGAAGCTTTCTTT. Translation: CASSTRVNTEAFF. The complete variable domain, with remaining parts taken from reference TRBV5-1 and TRBJ1-1, reads KAGVTQTPRYLIKTRGQQVTLSCSPISGHRSVSWYQQTPGQGLQFLFEYFSETQRNKGNFPGRFSGRQFSNSRSEMNVSTLELGDSALYLCASSTRVNTEAFFGQGTRLTVV.

The chain joins TRBV20-1 to TRBJ2-5; tentatively, D is TRBD1 (6 bases). V dropped 3 bases and J dropped 5 bases, with 10 bases sitting between them. The CDR3 is 12 amino acids. Looked up from germline, CDR1 is DFQATT and CDR2 is SNEGSKA (reference sequence). CDR3 sequence reads: CSASPRGETQYF. The DNA of the CDR3 is TGCAGTGCTAGCCCGAGGGGGGAGACCCAGTACTTC.

This clone appeared many times. The chain carries TRBV24-1 and TRBJ2-4; D call uncertain. The germline V gene has CDR1 KGHDR and CDR2 SFDVKD. The CDR3 covers 14 residues. Trimming stripped 5 bases from V and 1 base from J, with 8 bases between. CDR3 protein: CATSAWAAKNIQYF. DNA for the CDR3: TGTGCCACCAGTGCTTGGGCCGCCAAAAACATTCAGTACTTC.

This clone was counted at least ten times. The chain is built from TRBV20-1 and TRBJ1-2; TRBD1 is a possible D gene (5 bases). The germline CDR1 and CDR2 sequences are DFQATT and SNEGSKA (reference sequence). The ends were cut back, 5 bases at V and 3 bases at J, with 7 bases in the middle. The CDR3 is made up of 11 amino acids. This CDR3 reads CSAQTDYGYTF. Written as DNA, the CDR3 is TGCAGTGCTCAGACAGACTATGGCTACACCTTC.

This chain links TRBV18 with TRBJ1-2; D remains ambiguous. The CDR3 has 14 amino acids. V lost 1 base and J lost 3, with 9 bases in between. CDR1 is KGHSH, CDR2 LQKENI, per germline. The CDR3 DNA follows: TGTGCCAGCTCACCACGTTGGGAGGACTATGGCTACACCTTC. Encoded protein: CASSPRWEDYGYTF.

This clone has ten or more counts. DNA for the CDR3: TGCAGTGCTAGAGAGTTGGGAGAATATTACGAGCAGTACTTC. Translating gives CSARELGEYYEQYF. V gene TRBV20-1 combines with J gene TRBJ2-7, with a tentative D call TRBD2 (5 bases). Trimming removed 0 bases at V and 4 bases at J, with 13 bases between. The CDR3 runs to 14 residues. Germline loops: CDR1 DFQATT, CDR2 SNEGSKA (reference sequence).

As for this clone: Being one base from a much bigger clone, this may be a read error. The chain has TRBV6-4 and TRBJ2-3, with 13 bases identical to TRBD2. The CDR3 runs to 17 residues. CDR1 and CDR2 (germline): MRHNA, SNTAGT. For the CDR3, the DNA is TGCGCCAGCAACTTACCAACTAGCGGGGGGGCAACAGATACGCAGTATTTT. The encoded protein is CASNLPTSGGATDTQYF.

This clone was found many times. The CDR3, as DNA: TGTGCCAGCAGCCAAGGCGCGACAGGGTCTGGCTACACCTTC. Translated, it gives CASSQGATGSGYTF. This rearrangement joins TRBV4-2 to TRBJ1-2; TRBD1 matches at 7 bases. J gave up 7 bases and V 1 base, and 6 bases lay outside the gene matches. The CDR3 consists of 14 residues. Germline assignment: CDR1 LGHNA and CDR2 YNFKEQ.

This clone was picked up many times. The V call is TRBV27, the J call TRBJ2-1, with TRBD2 matching 8 bases. With 4 bases clipped from V and 3 bases from J, the junction kept 8 bases outside the gene matches. CDR3 length equals 16 residues. Germline-derived CDR1 and CDR2 are MNHEY and SMNVEV (reference sequence). CDR3 sequence reads: CASSYARGGNYNEQFF. CDR3 coding DNA: TGTGCCAGCAGTTACGCTCGGGGGGGCAACTACAATGAGCAGTTCTTC.

This clone appeared once. The chain joins TRBV20-1 to TRBJ1-5; D may be TRBD1 (6 bases). This CDR3 is built from 12 residues. V lost 5 bases and J lost 5, with 10 bases in between. Germline CDR1 DFQATT, CDR2 SNEGSKA (reference sequence). The CDR3 bases are TGCAGTGCTTCTCCAGGGGATCAGCCCCAGCATTTT. It specifies CSASPGDQPQHF.